Listed here are 32 T cell receptor beta chains from one sample, sequenced in a study of blood T cell repertoires in COVID-19. TCRdb's table, derived via immunoSEQ multiplex PCR, lists solely in-frame clones and lacks some. The sample contains around 200,000 clones, about 88% of which appear only once. The sequenced sample consisted of peripheral blood. All receptors come from a man between 18 and 29 years old with active or convalescent COVID-19.

This clone showed up just once. The chain uses TRBV2 and TRBJ1-4; no clear D. This CDR3 contains 15 residues. Germline lookup yields CDR1 SNHLY and CDR2 FYNNEI. V was cut by 0 bases and J by 4 bases, with 9 bases left in between. Written as DNA, the CDR3 is TGTGCCAGCAGTGAAGCGGGCAGTAGTAATGAAAAACTGTTTTTT. Its protein is CASSEAGSSNEKLFF. Based on the CDR3 plus reference TRBV2 and TRBJ1-4, the full variable domain is EPEVTQTPSHQVTQMGQEVILRCVPISNHLYFYWYRQILGQKVEFLVSFYNNEISEKSEIFDDQFSVERPDGSNFTLKIRSTKLEDSAMYFCASSEAGSSNEKLFFGSGTQLSVL.

There are a few counts of this clone. The gene calls are TRBV30 and TRBJ1-2; 9 bases fit TRBD1. The CDR3 spans 14 residues. Germline V CDR1 and CDR2: GTSNPN, SVGIG (reference sequence). The V segment lost 6 bases and the J segment 2 bases; nucleotides outside the gene matches: 7. Here the CDR3 reads CACHRDRENYGYTF. The DNA of the CDR3 is TGTGCCTGCCACCGGGACAGGGAGAACTATGGCTACACCTTC.

This clone was found once. This chain connects TRBV5-4 to TRBJ1-1; the D is unclear. Trimming took off 3 bases at V and 7 bases at J, with 22 bases between the two ends. Germline CDR1 is SGHNT and CDR2 is YYREEE (reference sequence). This CDR3 has 16 amino acids. The CDR3 reads CASSWETGGLAGEAFF. CDR3 nucleotide sequence: TGTGCCAGCAGCTGGGAGACGGGTGGCCTCGCCGGTGAAGCTTTCTTT.

The gene calls are TRBV9 and TRBJ2-3; 16 nucleotides line up with TRBD2. CDR1 is SGDLS, CDR2 YYNGEE, per germline. Unmatched junction bases numbered 4, after V lost 4 bases and J lost 5 bases. There are 16 residues in the CDR3. For the CDR3, the DNA is TGTGCCAGCAGCAGGGGACTAGCGGGAGGGGAAGATACGCAGTATTTT. Protein product: CASSRGLAGGEDTQYF.

This chain connects TRBV28 to TRBJ1-1; possibly TRBD1 for D (6 bases). V was pared by 6 bases and J by 1 base, with 21 bases between. The CDR3 has 17 residues. CDR1 is MDHEN, CDR2 SYDVKM, per germline. CDR3 sequence (DNA): TGTGCCAGCAGACGCCAAAATCCACAGGGACGGAACACTGAAGCTTTCTTT. Encoded protein: CASRRQNPQGRNTEAFF.

The chain has TRBV27 and TRBJ2-1; no firm D call. Germline values: CDR1 MNHEY, CDR2 SMNVEV (reference sequence). This CDR3 region has 15 residues. Trimming pared 6 bases from V and 0 bases from J, leaving 12 bases between. The CDR3 region has the DNA TGTGCCAGCAGCACCGTCAAGAGCTCCTACAATGAGCAGTTCTTC. As protein: CASSTVKSSYNEQFF.

The genes are TRBV12-5 and TRBJ1-1; 7 bases agree with TRBD1. Unmatched junction bases numbered 6, after V lost 2 bases and J lost 3 bases. This CDR3 is built from 15 residues. Germline V gives CDR1 LGHNT, CDR2 FRNRAP. The CDR3 spells CASGLKTGIDTEAFF. CDR3 DNA sequence: TGTGCTAGTGGTTTGAAGACAGGGATTGACACTGAAGCTTTCTTT.

The chain links TRBV7-9 to TRBJ2-5, with D possibly TRBD1 on 5 matching bases. Germline V gives CDR1 SEHNR, CDR2 FQNEAQ (reference sequence). Trimming shortened V by 5 bases and J by 2 bases, and 15 bases separated the two germline ends. This CDR3 has 15 residues. CDR3 nucleotides: TGTGCCAGCAGCCCCCAGAACGGACATCAAGAGACCCAGTACTTC. Encoded protein: CASSPQNGHQETQYF. The complete variable domain, with remaining parts taken from reference TRBV7-9 and TRBJ2-5, reads DTGVSQNPRHKITKRGQNVTFRCDPISEHNRLYWYRQTLGQGPEFLTYFQNEAQLEKSRLLSDRFSAERPKGSFSTLEIQRTEQGDSAMYLCASSPQNGHQETQYFGPGTRLLVL.

The chain employs TRBV6-6 and TRBJ1-5, with D unclear. The germline V gene encodes CDR1 MNHNY and CDR2 SVGAGI (reference sequence). The V gene lost 5 bases and the J gene lost 0 bases, with 8 bases spanning the gap. This CDR3 is built from 14 residues. CDR3 protein: CASSPELSNQPQHF. CDR3 nucleotide sequence: TGTGCCAGCAGTCCGGAGCTTAGCAATCAGCCCCAGCATTTT.

The chain uses TRBV19 and TRBJ1-3; D is uncertain. V shed 3 bases and J shed 1 base, with 10 bases lying between them. Germline V gene lookup returns CDR1 LNHDA and CDR2 SQIVND (reference sequence). The CDR3 spans 15 residues. CDR3 in amino acids: CASSIGGDSGNTIYF. DNA for the CDR3: TGTGCCAGTAGTATCGGCGGGGATTCTGGAAACACCATATATTTT.

V gene TRBV9 combines with J gene TRBJ2-5; D possibly corresponds to TRBD1 (5 bases). V lost 3 bases and J 4 bases, leaving 13 bases between the germline ends. Germline assignment: CDR1 SGDLS and CDR2 YYNGEE. The CDR3 covers 14 residues. The CDR3 region is CASSAPGFGETQYF. Here the CDR3 DNA reads TGTGCCAGCAGCGCCCCAGGGTTTGGAGAGACCCAGTACTTC.

The chain employs TRBV6-5 and TRBJ1-1; TRBD1 agrees at 9 bases. There are 14 residues in the CDR3. V lost 5 bases to trimming and J lost 5 bases; unmatched junction nucleotides: 6. Germline CDR1 MNHEY, CDR2 SVGAGI. CDR3 residues: CASSLGTGWTEAFF. The DNA for the CDR3 is TGTGCCAGCAGTCTCGGGACAGGGTGGACTGAAGCTTTCTTT.

The rearrangement links TRBV20-1 to TRBJ2-1, with D maybe TRBD2 (6 bases). Germline lookup yields CDR1 DFQATT and CDR2 SNEGSKA (reference sequence). The V end lost 3 bases, the J end lost 7 bases, and 16 bases lay between the germline ends. The CDR3 extends over 14 amino acids. The CDR3 loop is CSASLIERVNEQFF. The CDR3 bases are TGCAGTGCTAGTTTGATAGAGCGGGTGAATGAGCAGTTCTTC.

This clone was seen a handful of times. V is TRBV5-1 and J is TRBJ1-2, with D possibly being TRBD1 (5 bases). Per the germline V gene, CDR1 is SGHRS and CDR2 is YFSETQ. CDR3 size: 15 residues. Trimming stripped 4 bases from V and 4 bases from J, with 17 bases between. CDR3 bases: TGCGCCAGCAGCCGAGATCTGGGGGGTTCCTATGGCTACACCTTC. Encoded protein: CASSRDLGGSYGYTF.

The V gene is TRBV19, the J gene TRBJ2-2; 7 nucleotides match TRBD1. V gave up 2 bases and J gave up 0 bases; unmatched junction bases: 0. The CDR3 is 15 residues long. Germline V CDR1 and CDR2: LNHDA, SQIVND (reference sequence). The CDR3 sequence is CASSIQGANTGELFF. The CDR3 nucleotides are TGTGCCAGTAGTATACAGGGGGCGAACACCGGGGAGCTGTTTTTT.

V and J are TRBV13 and TRBJ2-1; 9 nucleotides match TRBD2. Per the germline V gene, CDR1 is PRHDT and CDR2 is FYEKMQ (reference sequence). After removal of 0 bases from V and 1 base from J, the junction contained 10 bases not matched to a gene. The CDR3 totals 19 residues. The CDR3 DNA sequence: TGTGCCAGCAGCTTAGGAGGAGCGGGGGGCGTAATTTCCTACAATGAGCAGTTCTTC. Its protein is CASSLGGAGGVISYNEQFF.

The chain couples TRBV7-2 to TRBJ2-1, with D hard to call. The CDR3 contains 15 residues. Trimming shortened V by 7 bases and J by 0 bases, and 13 bases separated the two germline ends. Germline-derived CDR1 and CDR2 are SGHTA and FQGNSA. The DNA for the CDR3 is TGTGCCAGCATCCAGGCACCGAGCTCCTACAATGAGCAGTTCTTC. Translating it yields CASIQAPSSYNEQFF.

The V gene is TRBV9, the J gene TRBJ2-7; 11 nucleotides agree with TRBD2. The V gene end was trimmed by 4 bases and the J gene end by 4 bases; junction bases not matched to a gene: 4. The V gene's germline CDR1 is SGDLS and CDR2 YYNGEE. The CDR3 loop spans 14 amino acids. The CDR3 DNA is TGTGCCAGCAGCTTTAGCGGGGGGGAATACGAGCAGTACTTC. Translated: CASSFSGGEYEQYF.

V usage is TRBV13 and J usage is TRBJ2-3, with 9 nucleotides matching TRBD2. Trimming removed 3 bases from V and 9 bases from J; junction bases left unmatched: 10. Germline CDR1 reads PRHDT; CDR2 reads FYEKMQ (reference sequence). The CDR3 totals 15 residues. The DNA of the CDR3 is TGTGCCAGCAGCTTGTGGCTGAGCGGGGGGAAGACGCAGTATTTT. Amino acid sequence: CASSLWLSGGKTQYF.

V gene TRBV11-2 combines with J gene TRBJ2-1, with 14 positions matching TRBD2. CDR1 is SGHAT, CDR2 FQNNGV, per germline. The ends lost 5 bases at V and 8 bases at J; junction bases unmatched: 2. The CDR3 spans 14 residues. CDR3 in DNA: TGTGCCAGCAGCCGGACTAGCGGGGGGTATGAGCAGTTCTTC. Protein: CASSRTSGGYEQFF.

This sequence joins TRBV5-1 and TRBJ2-7, with 7 nucleotides matching TRBD1. The CDR3 runs to 16 residues. Per the germline V gene, CDR1 is SGHRS and CDR2 is YFSETQ. J gave up 2 bases and V 0 bases, and 8 bases lay outside the gene matches. Here the CDR3 DNA reads TGCGCCAGCAGCTTGGGGACAGGTTTATCACCCTACGAGCAGTACTTC. Its translation: CASSLGTGLSPYEQYF. The variable domain in full, completed from reference TRBV5-1 and TRBJ2-7, reads KAGVTQTPRYLIKTRGQQVTLSCSPISGHRSVSWYQQTPGQGLQFLFEYFSETQRNKGNFPGRFSGRQFSNSRSEMNVSTLELGDSALYLCASSLGTGLSPYEQYFGPGTRLTVT.

A few counts support this clone. The rearrangement joins TRBV19 to TRBJ2-7; no clear D. This CDR3 has 13 amino acids. The ends were cut back, 4 bases at V and 4 bases at J, with 11 bases in the middle. CDR1 and CDR2 from the germline V gene are LNHDA and SQIVND (reference sequence). The CDR3 loop is CASSTKTEYEQYF. The CDR3 DNA sequence: TGTGCCAGTAGTACCAAGACGGAGTACGAGCAGTACTTC.

The chain is built from TRBV13 and TRBJ2-2, with TRBD1 identical over 9 bases. J gave up 6 bases and V 6 bases, and 8 bases lay outside the gene matches. This CDR3 has 15 amino acids. Germline V gene sequence: CDR1 PRHDT, CDR2 FYEKMQ (reference sequence). The CDR3 bases are TGTGCCAGCAGATCCTCCGGGACAGGGTCCGGGGAGCTGTTTTTT. This codes for CASRSSGTGSGELFF.

The V gene is TRBV7-2, the J gene TRBJ2-3; D ambiguous. V was pared by 3 bases and J by 0 bases, with 7 bases between. Per germline, CDR1 SGHTA and CDR2 FQGNSA. There are 14 residues in the CDR3. The CDR3: CASSFDSSTDTQYF. As DNA, the CDR3 is TGTGCCAGCAGCTTTGATAGTAGCACAGATACGCAGTATTTT.

This clone was seen a few times. J is TRBJ1-3 and V is TRBV29-1; tentative D call: TRBD1 (5 bases). CDR1 and CDR2 (germline): SQVTM, ANQGSEA. The V and J ends lost 3 bases and 1 base respectively, with 10 bases between them. This CDR3 comprises 14 residues. The CDR3 DNA is TGCAGCGTTGACCCAACAGGATCTGGAAACACCATATATTTT. The encoded protein is CSVDPTGSGNTIYF.

This chain connects TRBV7-2 to TRBJ2-2; D remains ambiguous. Trimming cost V 1 base and J 2 bases, with 11 bases left between them. CDR1 and CDR2 (germline): SGHTA, FQGNSA. The length of the CDR3 is 16 residues. The CDR3 is CASSLGSRLNTGELFF. The CDR3 DNA reads TGTGCCAGCAGCTTAGGTTCACGACTTAACACCGGGGAGCTGTTTTTT.

The chain is built from TRBV18 and TRBJ1-4; TRBD1 might be the D (5 bases). In germline, CDR1 is KGHSH, CDR2 LQKENI. V was clipped by 1 base and J by 0 bases, with 6 bases between them. The CDR3 is 15 amino acids. The DNA of the CDR3 is TGTGCCAGCTCACCACGGGGCTCAACTAATGAAAAACTGTTTTTT. It is translated as CASSPRGSTNEKLFF.

This sequence joins TRBV6-2 or TRBV6-3 and TRBJ1-2; possible D gene TRBD1, 6 bases. Trimming pared 5 bases from V and 4 bases from J, leaving 23 bases between. Germline CDR1 MNHEY, CDR2 SVGEGT. CDR3 length: 17 amino acids. The CDR3 reads CASSPRHFGGQFYGYTF. CDR3 DNA: TGTGCCAGCAGTCCCCGGCATTTCGGGGGGCAGTTCTATGGCTACACCTTC.

V usage is TRBV4-3 and J usage is TRBJ1-2; D is undetermined. CDR1 and CDR2 from the germline V gene are LGHNA and YSLEER. V lost 2 bases to trimming and J lost 4 bases, with 14 bases between them. The CDR3 sequence is 15 residues long. Here the CDR3 reads CASSQLEGLGYGYTF. CDR3 coding DNA: TGCGCCAGCAGCCAATTAGAGGGATTGGGCTATGGCTACACCTTC.

The J gene is TRBJ1-2, the V gene TRBV7-9; 10 positions match TRBD1. J gave up 2 bases and V 5 bases, and 11 bases lay outside the gene matches. CDR1 is SEHNR, CDR2 FQNEAQ, per germline (reference sequence). The CDR3 is 17 amino acids. For the CDR3, the DNA is TGTGCCAGCAGCCTTGGGACAGGGGCCTTTCTCAACTATGGCTACACCTTC. As protein: CASSLGTGAFLNYGYTF.

This clone was seen a handful of times. This sequence joins TRBV7-9 and TRBJ1-1; no firm D call. From germline, CDR1 is SEHNR and CDR2 FQNEAQ (reference sequence). The CDR3 loop spans 13 amino acids. The ends were cut back, 3 bases at V and 3 bases at J, with 8 bases in the middle. CDR3 bases: TGTGCCAGCAGCTTTCCCCCATACACTGAAGCTTTCTTT. Amino acids: CASSFPPYTEAFF.

V and J are TRBV7-8 and TRBJ2-3, with 9 bases matching TRBD2. Germline CDR1 is SGHVS and CDR2 is FQNEAQ. CDR3 length: 15 amino acids. With V trimmed by 2 bases and J by 5 bases, 5 bases remained unmatched. The CDR3 region is CASSLLAGLGDTQYF. DNA for the CDR3: TGTGCCAGCAGCTTACTAGCGGGGCTGGGAGATACGCAGTATTTT.